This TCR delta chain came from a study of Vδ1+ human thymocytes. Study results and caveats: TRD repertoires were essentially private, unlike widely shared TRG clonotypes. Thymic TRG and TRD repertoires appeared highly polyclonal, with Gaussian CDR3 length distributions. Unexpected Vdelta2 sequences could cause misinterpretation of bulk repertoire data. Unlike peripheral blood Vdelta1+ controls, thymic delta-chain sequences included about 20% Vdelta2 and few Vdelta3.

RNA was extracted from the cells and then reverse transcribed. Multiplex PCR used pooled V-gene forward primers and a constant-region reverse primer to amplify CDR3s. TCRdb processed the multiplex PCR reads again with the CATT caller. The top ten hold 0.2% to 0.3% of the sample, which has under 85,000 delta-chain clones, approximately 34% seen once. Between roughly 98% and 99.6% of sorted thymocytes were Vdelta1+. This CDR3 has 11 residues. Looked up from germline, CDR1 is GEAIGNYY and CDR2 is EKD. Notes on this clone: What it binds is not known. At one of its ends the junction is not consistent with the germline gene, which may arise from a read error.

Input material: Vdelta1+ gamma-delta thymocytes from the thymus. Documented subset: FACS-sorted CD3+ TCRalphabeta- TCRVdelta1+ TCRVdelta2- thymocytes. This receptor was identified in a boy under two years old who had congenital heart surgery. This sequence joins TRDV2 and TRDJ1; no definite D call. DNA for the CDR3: TGCGCCACAACGTACTCCGATCAACTCATCTTT. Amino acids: CATTYSDQLIF.